These 26 T cell receptor beta chains were sequenced from one sample in a study of T cell repertoires in cytomegalovirus infection. Each CDR3 protein gets one entry after TCRdb re-called the reads with MiXCR. This table has 360,000 or so distinct CDR3 sequences, approximately 35% appearing once. Antigens of these TCRs are unknown. The source material was cultured PBMCs, sampled from culture after CMV antigen stimulation. The receptors shown here come from a human donor in good health (CMV status not recorded). Some clones in this sample may be carry-over from other donors' samples.

By share of the sample, this clonotype is medium-sized. V usage is TRBV19 and J usage is TRBJ2-3, with D possibly matching TRBD1 (5 bases). CDR3 length: 14 residues. Trimming took 5 bases from V and 0 from J, leaving 9 bases between them. Germline CDR1 reads LNHDA; CDR2 reads SQIVND (reference sequence). The CDR3 here is CASSPQDSTDTQYF. The CDR3 coding sequence is TGTGCCAGTAGTCCACAGGATAGCACAGATACGCAGTATTTT.

The gene calls are TRBV6-2 or TRBV6-3 and TRBJ2-5, with TRBD1 identical over 10 bases. The length of the CDR3 is 16 residues. The germline V gene encodes CDR1 MNHEY and CDR2 SVGEGT. The V segment lost 4 bases and the J segment 7 bases; nucleotides outside the gene matches: 12. The CDR3 DNA reads TGTGCCAGCAGTTCGACAGGGGGCGCCTTCATGGGGACCCAGTACTTC. Translation: CASSSTGGAFMGTQYF.

The chain joins TRBV5-6 to TRBJ1-1; 7 nucleotides agree with TRBD1. V dropped 2 bases and J dropped 6; count of bases not matched to a gene: 7. Germline CDR1 SGHDT, CDR2 YYEEEE. CDR3 length: 14 amino acids. The CDR3 region has the DNA TGTGCCAGCAGCTTAGGAGGGGGCTGGTCTGAAGCTTTCTTT. It codes for CASSLGGGWSEAFF.

This chain links TRBV15 with TRBJ1-6; no clear D gene. Deletions cut 8 bases from V and 6 bases from J, with 17 bases between. Looked up from germline, CDR1 is LNHNV and CDR2 is YYDKDF (reference sequence). This CDR3 is 15 amino acids long. The DNA of the CDR3 is TGTGCCACCGGGCCGGTCGGCCTAACTAATTCACCCCTCCACTTT. Residues: CATGPVGLTNSPLHF.

This chain joins TRBV7-2 and TRBJ2-2; D is ambiguous. Deletions cut 5 bases from V and 8 bases from J, with 9 bases between. Germline CDR1 SGHTA, CDR2 FQGNSA. The CDR3 covers 12 residues. The CDR3 sequence: CASSPRVGELFF. The CDR3 bases are TGTGCCAGCAGCCCTAGGGTGGGGGAGCTGTTTTTT. Full variable domain (missing parts from reference TRBV7-2 and TRBJ2-2): GAGVSQSPSNKVTEKGKDVELRCDPISGHTALYWYRQSLGQGLEFLIYFQGNSAPDKSGLPSDRFSAERTGGSVSTLTIQRTQQEDSAVYLCASSPRVGELFFGEGSRLTVL.

The rearrangement joins TRBV14 to TRBJ1-1; D perhaps matches TRBD1 (5 bases). Germline lookup yields CDR1 SGHDN and CDR2 FVKESK. The CDR3 sequence is 17 residues long. V was trimmed by 3 bases and J by 0 bases, leaving 17 bases between them. CDR3 in amino acids: CASSHPWGRDLNTEAFF. The CDR3 DNA sequence: TGTGCCAGCAGCCACCCCTGGGGCAGGGATTTGAACACTGAAGCTTTCTTT.

The sample holds a few counts of this clonotype. The V gene is TRBV6-1, the J gene TRBJ2-3, with D uncertain. Trimming pared 3 bases from V and 5 bases from J, leaving 9 bases between. The CDR3 loop spans 13 amino acids. CDR1 MNHNS and CDR2 SASEGT come from the germline V gene. The CDR3 DNA reads as TGTGCCAGCAGTGAGCCCAGAGGAGATACGCAGTATTTT. Amino acid sequence: CASSEPRGDTQYF.

This clonotype was observed a handful of times. The V gene is TRBV11-2, the J gene TRBJ1-3; D uncertain. The CDR3 has 13 residues. V gave up 5 bases and J gave up 4 bases, with 9 bases separating them. The V gene's germline CDR1 is SGHAT and CDR2 FQNNGV. The chain's CDR3 is CASSRTDGNTIYF. CDR3 sequence (DNA): TGTGCCAGCAGCCGGACTGACGGAAACACCATATATTTT.

The chain is built from TRBV11-2 and TRBJ2-5, with D hard to call. Trimming took 0 bases from V and 5 from J, leaving 13 bases between them. This CDR3 contains 15 residues. The V gene's germline CDR1 is SGHAT and CDR2 FQNNGV. The CDR3 region is CASSLEWNFSETQYF. The CDR3 coding sequence is TGTGCCAGCAGCTTAGAGTGGAATTTCTCCGAGACCCAGTACTTC.

This clonotype has more than one count but fewer than ten. The CDR3 coding sequence is TGTGCCAGCAGTTCATCGGGACTAGCGGGCGGTACGCAGTATTTT. Encoded protein: CASSSSGLAGGTQYF. The rearrangement joins TRBV27 to TRBJ2-3, with TRBD2 matching over 12 bases. The V segment lost 4 bases and the J segment 8 bases; nucleotides outside the gene matches: 7. This CDR3 has 15 residues. Per germline, CDR1 MNHEY and CDR2 SMNVEV (reference sequence).

Only a few counts were recorded for this clonotype. The genes are TRBV7-9 and TRBJ2-1; TRBD2 aligns across 9 bases. The V gene end was trimmed by 5 bases and the J gene end by 7 bases; junction bases not matched to a gene: 6. Germline CDR1 reads SEHNR; CDR2 reads FQNEAQ (reference sequence). The CDR3 totals 14 residues. CDR3: CASSPSGRLNEQFF. CDR3 nucleotides: TGTGCCAGCAGCCCGAGCGGGAGGCTTAATGAGCAGTTCTTC.

This clonotype was observed at least ten times. The chain joins TRBV7-2 to TRBJ2-3, with 7 bases that match TRBD2. V lost 5 bases to trimming and J lost 5 bases; unmatched junction nucleotides: 7. This CDR3 comprises 14 residues. Germline V gene data show CDR1 as SGHTA and CDR2 as FQGNSA. CDR3 in amino acids: CASSLGLEVDTQYF. CDR3 nucleotides: TGTGCCAGCAGCCTCGGACTAGAAGTAGATACGCAGTATTTT.

The V call is TRBV10-3, the J call TRBJ2-1; 7 nucleotides agree with TRBD2. The CDR3 has 15 residues. V shed 2 bases and J 4 bases; nucleotides not matched to a gene: 5. Germline V gene data show CDR1 as ENHRY and CDR2 as SYGVKD. In nucleotides, the CDR3 is TGTGCCATCAGTGAGGGGCTAGCGGAGTACAATGAGCAGTTCTTC. This sequence encodes CAISEGLAEYNEQFF.

For the CDR3, the DNA is TGTGCCAGTAAAGCGGGTTTCTACAATGAGCAGTTCTTC. This gives the protein CASKAGFYNEQFF. The chain is built from TRBV19 and TRBJ2-1; D might be TRBD2 (6 bases). Germline CDR1 reads LNHDA; CDR2 reads SQIVND (reference sequence). CDR3 length: 13 amino acids. V dropped 7 bases and J dropped 3 bases, with 10 bases sitting between them. The full variable domain, in which reference TRBV19 and TRBJ2-1 provide the parts outside the CDR3, is DGGITQSPKYLFRKEGQNVTLSCEQNLNHDAMYWYRQDPGQGLRLIYYSQIVNDFQKGDIAEGYSVSREKKESFPLTVTSAQKNPTAFYLCASKAGFYNEQFFGPGTRLTVL.

The genes are TRBV7-9 and TRBJ2-3; no clear D. Germline CDR1 is SEHNR and CDR2 is FQNEAQ (reference sequence). The CDR3 sequence is 13 residues long. The ends were cut back, 5 bases at V and 1 base at J, with 7 bases in the middle. Written as DNA, the CDR3 is TGTGCCAGCAGCCCACGGGGCACAGATACGCAGTATTTT. The encoded protein is CASSPRGTDTQYF.

The chain is built from TRBV12-3 or TRBV12-4 and TRBJ1-1, with TRBD1 matching over 9 bases. CDR3 length: 17 residues. With V trimmed by 6 bases and J by 0 bases, 11 bases remained unmatched. Written as DNA, the CDR3 is TGTGCCAGCAGACCCCGGGACAGGGTATTTATGAACACTGAAGCTTTCTTT. This encodes CASRPRDRVFMNTEAFF.

CDR3 DNA: TGTGCCAGCAGCTTAGGTTTGTCCCATGGCTACACCTTC. Translated, it gives CASSLGLSHGYTF. V and J are TRBV11-2 and TRBJ1-2; no clear D gene. The CDR3 contains 13 residues. Trimming shortened V by 1 base and J by 6 bases, and 9 bases separated the two germline ends. Germline V gene sequence: CDR1 SGHAT, CDR2 FQNNGV.

The chain employs TRBV11-2 and TRBJ2-5; D unclear. The CDR3 is 14 residues long. Germline lookup yields CDR1 SGHAT and CDR2 FQNNGV. Trimming left V 1 base short and J 2 bases short, with 8 bases between. The CDR3 region is CASSLGPLQETQYF. The CDR3 DNA sequence: TGTGCCAGCAGCTTAGGACCGCTACAAGAGACCCAGTACTTC.

The chain is built from TRBV4-1 and TRBJ2-5; tentatively, D is TRBD2 (6 bases). The CDR3 covers 15 residues. V was cut by 1 base and J by 7 bases, with 16 bases left in between. The germline CDR1 and CDR2 sequences are MGHRA and YSYEKL. CDR3 nucleotide sequence: TGCGCCAGCAGCCAAGTTTGGGCGGACTATGGGACCCAGTACTTC. Amino acid sequence: CASSQVWADYGTQYF.

CDR3: CAWQRGEAFF. CDR3 in DNA: TGTGCCTGGCAACGTGGTGAAGCTTTCTTT. The chain has TRBV30 and TRBJ1-1; no reliable D call. V was cut by 5 bases and J by 7 bases, with 8 bases left in between. The CDR3 contains 10 residues. Germline-derived CDR1 and CDR2 are GTSNPN and SVGIG (reference sequence). Supplemented by reference TRBV30 and TRBJ1-1, the full variable domain reads SQTIHQWPATLVQPVGSPLSLECTVEGTSNPNLYWYRQAAGRGLQLLFYSVGIGQISSEVPQNLSASRPQDRQFILSSKKLLLSDSGFYLCAWQRGEAFFGQGTRLTVV.

The chain has TRBV12-3 or TRBV12-4 and TRBJ1-3; D is uncertain. The ends were cut back, 2 bases at V and 1 base at J, with 6 bases in the middle. This CDR3 comprises 14 residues. The DNA for the CDR3 is TGTGCCAGCAGTTTAACAAGGTCTGGAAACACCATATATTTT. It translates to CASSLTRSGNTIYF.

The chain has TRBV4-3 and TRBJ1-1, with 8 bases aligning to TRBD1. V dropped 1 base and J dropped 10; count of bases not matched to a gene: 20. CDR3 length: 18 amino acids. Germline V lookup: CDR1 LGHNA, CDR2 YSLEER. The CDR3 loop is CASSQARGGGAGGYGAFF. The CDR3 DNA is TGCGCCAGCAGCCAAGCCCGGGGGGGGGGTGCAGGGGGCTATGGAGCTTTCTTT.

The rearrangement uses TRBV6-6 and TRBJ1-2, with TRBD1 matching 7 bases. The CDR3 totals 14 residues. The germline gives CDR1 MNHNY, CDR2 SVGAGI (reference sequence). With V trimmed by 6 bases and J by 4 bases, 8 bases remained unmatched. The CDR3 DNA reads TGTGCCAGCAGGCAAAACAGGGGCACCTATGGCTACACCTTC. Translating it yields CASRQNRGTYGYTF.

This clonotype was observed a handful of times. The genes are TRBV12-3 or TRBV12-4 and TRBJ2-3; 7 bases are shared with TRBD2. The trim removed 4 bases at V and 2 bases at J, leaving 6 bases unmatched. The CDR3 covers 15 residues. CDR3 region: CASSSPGGFTDTQYF. CDR3 bases: TGTGCCAGCAGTTCTCCGGGAGGCTTCACAGATACGCAGTATTTT.

As concerns this clonotype: Being one base from a much bigger clone, this may be a read error. This likely comes from a read error, as the CDR3 has no conserved phenylalanine or tryptophan at its end. The chain employs TRBV24-1 and TRBJ2-7; 7 nucleotides agree with TRBD1. Germline trimming cut 5 bases from V and 4 bases from J; bases unmatched to any gene: 4. Germline V gives CDR1 KGHDR, CDR2 SFDVKD. This CDR3 comprises 13 residues. CDR3 in DNA: TGTGCCACCAGTGCCTGGGACAGATACGAGCAGTACTTG. Translated: CATSAWDRYEQYL.

This clonotype has only a few counts. J is TRBJ2-3 and V is TRBV6-1; 9 bases are a match to TRBD2. The V gene's germline CDR1 is MNHNS and CDR2 SASEGT. This CDR3 region has 14 residues. V was clipped by 0 bases and J by 5 bases; unmatched bases: 0. CDR3 bases: TGTGCCAGCAGTGAAGCTAGCGGGAGAGATACGCAGTATTTT. Translating gives CASSEASGRDTQYF.